The 8 T cell receptor beta chains presented below share a single source sample, sequenced in a study of blood T cell repertoires in COVID-19. TCRdb's table, derived via immunoSEQ multiplex PCR, lists solely in-frame clones and lacks some. The table lists fewer than 350,000 clones, about 89% of them singletons. Sequenced input: PBMCs or T cells enriched from blood (not recorded which). The receptor set was obtained from a middle-aged woman who had recovered from COVID-19.

The chain is built from TRBV5-1 and TRBJ2-2; D perhaps matches TRBD2 (5 bases). Trimming cost V 0 bases and J 1 base, with 7 bases left between them. Germline CDR1 SGHRS, CDR2 YFSETQ. The CDR3 has 15 amino acids. The CDR3 DNA follows: TGCGCCAGCAGCTTGGGACGGGGGAACACCGGGGAGCTGTTTTTT. It codes for CASSLGRGNTGELFF.

The rearrangement joins TRBV11-2 to TRBJ2-1, with 7 nucleotides matching TRBD2. Germline V gene lookup returns CDR1 SGHAT and CDR2 FQNNGV. This CDR3 is 14 amino acids long. V was pared by 3 bases and J by 7 bases, with 6 bases of the junction left unmatched. CDR3 nucleotide sequence: TGTGCCAGCAGCTTCACTAGCGCCCTAAATGAGCAGTTCTTC. Translated: CASSFTSALNEQFF.

The chain is built from TRBV3-1 (or the pseudogene TRBV3-2) and TRBJ2-2; TRBD2 is a possible D gene (5 bases). Germline lookup yields CDR1 LGHDT and CDR2 YNNKEL (reference sequence). This CDR3 comprises 15 residues. The V end lost 2 bases, the J end lost 4 bases, and 11 bases lay between the germline ends. Here the CDR3 reads CASSQNPAATGELFF. The CDR3 DNA sequence: TGTGCCAGCAGCCAAAACCCAGCGGCCACCGGGGAGCTGTTTTTT.

The V and J genes are TRBV19 and TRBJ1-3; D call uncertain. V lost 3 bases and J lost 2, with 11 bases in between. Germline V CDR1 and CDR2: LNHDA, SQIVND (reference sequence). This CDR3 is built from 15 residues. DNA of the CDR3: TGTGCCAGTAGTATTCAGGTACTGCCTGGAAACACCATATATTTT. This gives the protein CASSIQVLPGNTIYF. Full variable domain (remainder filled in from reference TRBV19 and TRBJ1-3): DGGITQSPKYLFRKEGQNVTLSCEQNLNHDAMYWYRQDPGQGLRLIYYSQIVNDFQKGDIAEGYSVSREKKESFPLTVTSAQKNPTAFYLCASSIQVLPGNTIYFGEGSWLTVV.

This chain connects TRBV10-3 to TRBJ2-5, with D perhaps TRBD1 (6 bases). In germline, CDR1 is ENHRY, CDR2 SYGVKD. CDR3 length equals 20 residues. Trimming left V 4 bases short and J 7 bases short, with 34 bases between. The CDR3 region is CAISVPDRKAAAGVDVTQYF. CDR3 bases: TGTGCCATCAGTGTTCCGGACAGAAAGGCGGCCGCCGGCGTAGACGTGACCCAGTACTTC.

This clone was seen a single time. This chain links TRBV28 with TRBJ1-1; possible D gene TRBD1, 5 bases. The CDR3 covers 14 residues. CDR1 is MDHEN and CDR2 is SYDVKM in the germline V gene. The V and J ends lost 6 bases and 6 bases respectively, with 17 bases between them. CDR3 in amino acids: CASRIDSSYSEAFF. CDR3 DNA sequence: TGTGCCAGCAGGATTGACAGCTCTTATTCTGAAGCTTTCTTT. The full variable domain, completed using reference TRBV28 and TRBJ1-1, is DVKVTQSSRYLVKRTGEKVFLECVQDMDHENMFWYRQDPGLGLRLIYFSYDVKMKEKGDIPEGYSVSREKKERFSLILESASTNQTSMYLCASRIDSSYSEAFFGQGTRLTVV.

The chain uses TRBV25-1 and TRBJ1-6; the D gene is possibly TRBD1 (6 bases). V lost 2 bases to trimming and J lost 4 bases, with 12 bases between them. This CDR3 contains 16 residues. CDR1 and CDR2 from the germline V gene are MGHDK and SYGVNS. CDR3 sequence reads: CASSETGSLYNSPLHF. For the CDR3, the DNA is TGTGCCAGCAGTGAAACAGGGAGCCTATATAATTCACCCCTCCACTTT.

The chain combines TRBV10-3 with TRBJ1-3; no definite D call. The CDR3 sequence is 15 residues long. Between the trimmed V and J ends, which lost 3 bases and 0 bases, there was a span of 9 bases. Germline V CDR1 and CDR2: ENHRY, SYGVKD. The CDR3 sequence is CAISDPLYSGNTIYF. DNA of the CDR3: TGTGCCATCAGTGACCCACTCTACTCTGGAAACACCATATATTTT.